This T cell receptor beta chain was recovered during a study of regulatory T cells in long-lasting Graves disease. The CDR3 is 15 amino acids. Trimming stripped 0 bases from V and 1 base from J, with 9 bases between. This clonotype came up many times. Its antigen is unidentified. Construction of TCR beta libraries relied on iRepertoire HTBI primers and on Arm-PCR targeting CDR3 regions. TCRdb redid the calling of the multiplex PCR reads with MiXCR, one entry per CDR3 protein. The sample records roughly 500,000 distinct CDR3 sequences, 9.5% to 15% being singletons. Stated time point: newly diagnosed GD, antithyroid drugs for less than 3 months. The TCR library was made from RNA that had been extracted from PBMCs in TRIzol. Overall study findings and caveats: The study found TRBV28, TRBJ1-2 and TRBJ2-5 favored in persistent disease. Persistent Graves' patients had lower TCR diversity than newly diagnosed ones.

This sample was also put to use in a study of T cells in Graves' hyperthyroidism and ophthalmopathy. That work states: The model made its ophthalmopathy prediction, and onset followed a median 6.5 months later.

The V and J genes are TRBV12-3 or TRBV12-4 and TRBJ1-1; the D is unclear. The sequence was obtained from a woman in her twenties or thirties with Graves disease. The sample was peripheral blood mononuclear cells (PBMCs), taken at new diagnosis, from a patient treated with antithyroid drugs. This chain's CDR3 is CASSLAGQPNTEAFF. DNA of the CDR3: TGTGCCAGCAGTTTAGCGGGCCAGCCGAACACTGAAGCTTTCTTT.